The 31 T cell receptor beta chains below were found in one sample sequenced in a study of CD8 T cells in Susac syndrome. Random hexamers were used to reverse transcribe roughly 0.45 to 1 ug of RNA. TCRdb passed the immunoSEQ multiplex PCR reads through MiXCR, listing each CDR3 protein once. The table lists 200,000 or so distinct CDR3 sequences, about 95% of them singletons. The sequencing sample was made of CD4+ T cells from PBMCs. Receptors were obtained from a human donor with multiple sclerosis.

The chain is built from TRBV11-2 and TRBJ2-5, with 8 bases lining up with TRBD2. Losses at the gene ends were 6 bases for V and 4 bases for J; bases not matched to a gene: 7. CDR1 and CDR2 (germline): SGHAT, FQNNGV. The CDR3 totals 14 residues. The CDR3 DNA reads as TGTGCCAGCAGACCCCTAGCGGGTCGAGAGACCCAGTACTTC. This translates into CASRPLAGRETQYF.

V and J are TRBV18 and TRBJ1-2; TRBD1 agrees at 7 bases. Trimming cost V 3 bases and J 7 bases; bases outside gene matches: 14. The CDR3 is made up of 16 amino acids. Germline V gene data show CDR1 as KGHSH and CDR2 as LQKENI. CDR3 sequence reads: CASSPGFDRDRGGYTF. CDR3 DNA sequence: TGTGCCAGCTCACCCGGTTTTGACAGGGATCGTGGTGGCTACACCTTC. The whole variable domain, filled in from reference TRBV18 and TRBJ1-2, reads NAGVMQNPRHLVRRRGQEARLRCSPMKGHSHVYWYRQLPEEGLKFMVYLQKENIIDESGMPKERFSAEFPKEGPSILRIQQVVRGDSAAYFCASSPGFDRDRGGYTFGSGTRLTVV.

V and J are TRBV3-1 and TRBJ2-7; tentatively, D is TRBD1 (5 bases). V shed 3 bases and J shed 3 bases, with 6 bases lying between them. From germline, CDR1 is LGHDT and CDR2 YNNKEL (reference sequence). The CDR3 consists of 12 residues. In DNA form, the CDR3 reads TGTGCCAGCAGCCAGGGGCGCTACGAGCAGTACTTC. Translated: CASSQGRYEQYF.

This chain joins TRBV7-9 and TRBJ1-1, with D perhaps TRBD1 (5 bases). The CDR3 is made up of 14 amino acids. The V and J ends lost 4 bases and 3 bases respectively, with 12 bases between them. Germline CDR1 reads SEHNR; CDR2 reads FQNEAQ (reference sequence). The CDR3 here is CASSSGTLDTEAFF. In DNA, the CDR3 is TGTGCCAGCAGCTCGGGGACTTTGGACACTGAAGCTTTCTTT.

The V call is TRBV6-5, the J call TRBJ1-2, with D uncertain. V shed 8 bases and J shed 6 bases, with 10 bases lying between them. The germline V gene has CDR1 MNHEY and CDR2 SVGAGI. The CDR3 totals 11 residues. CDR3 amino acids: CASGRRHGYTF. CDR3 nucleotide sequence: TGTGCCAGCGGTAGAAGACATGGCTACACCTTC.

This chain joins TRBV27 and TRBJ1-2; TRBD1 matches 7 bases. Germline lookup yields CDR1 MNHEY and CDR2 SMNVEV (reference sequence). Trimming at V came to 5 bases and at J to 6 bases, leaving 6 bases not matched to a gene. The CDR3 length is 13 residues. The CDR3 loop reads CASSKQGLHGYTF. The CDR3, as DNA: TGTGCCAGCAGTAAACAGGGGTTACATGGCTACACCTTC.

This clonotype was counted a single time. This sequence joins TRBV5-4 and TRBJ2-5, with 8 bases fitting TRBD1. Unmatched junction bases numbered 4, after V lost 4 bases and J lost 5 bases. Germline CDR1 SGHNT, CDR2 YYREEE (reference sequence). The CDR3 extends over 13 amino acids. The CDR3 DNA sequence: TGTGCCAGCAGCCGGACAGGGCCGGAGACCCAGTACTTC. It translates to CASSRTGPETQYF.

V gene TRBV30 combines with J gene TRBJ1-6; TRBD1 aligns across 9 bases. V lost 2 bases and J lost 11; bases outside the gene matches: 7. Germline V CDR1 and CDR2: GTSNPN, SVGIG (reference sequence). The CDR3 covers 14 residues. The DNA for the CDR3 is TGTGCCTGGAGTACCGGACAGGGGCCAACACCCCTCCACTTT. Its protein is CAWSTGQGPTPLHF. Variable domain in full (rest from reference TRBV30 and TRBJ1-6): SQTIHQWPATLVQPVGSPLSLECTVEGTSNPNLYWYRQAAGRGLQLLFYSVGIGQISSEVPQNLSASRPQDRQFILSSKKLLLSDSGFYLCAWSTGQGPTPLHFGNGTRLTVT.

V and J are TRBV5-1 and TRBJ2-3; D is possibly TRBD2 (5 bases). CDR3 length equals 15 residues. The germline gives CDR1 SGHRS, CDR2 YFSETQ. The ends were cut back, 3 bases at V and 0 bases at J, with 11 bases in the middle. The CDR3: CASSSAGGSTDTQYF. For the CDR3, the DNA is TGCGCCAGCAGCTCCGCAGGAGGAAGCACAGATACGCAGTATTTT.

This clonotype was seen only a few times. The chain couples TRBV30 to TRBJ2-4; 13 nucleotides agree with TRBD2. There are 16 residues in the CDR3. Unmatched junction bases numbered 15, after V lost 1 base and J lost 15 bases. Germline V lookup: CDR1 GTSNPN, CDR2 SVGIG (reference sequence). Written as DNA, the CDR3 is TGTGCCTGGAGTGGCCAAGATAGACTAGCGGGAGGCCACCGGTACTTC. This gives the protein CAWSGQDRLAGGHRYF.

This sequence joins TRBV9 and TRBJ2-3; D is uncertain. V shed 4 bases and J shed 4 bases, with 16 bases lying between them. The CDR3 is 15 amino acids. The germline V gene has CDR1 SGDLS and CDR2 YYNGEE. In nucleotides, the CDR3 is TGTGCCAGCAGCCCGCGTCGCGGCGCCGCAGATACGCAGTATTTT. The encoded protein is CASSPRRGAADTQYF.

V and J are TRBV5-1 and TRBJ2-7, with D perhaps assigned TRBD1 or TRBD2 (7 bases each). This CDR3 has 16 amino acids. Per the germline V gene, CDR1 is SGHRS and CDR2 is YFSETQ. Trimming pared 2 bases from V and 5 bases from J, leaving 20 bases between. This CDR3 reads CASSFPQGEGRDEQYF. CDR3 DNA sequence: TGCGCCAGCAGCTTCCCGCAGGGGGAGGGCCGAGACGAGCAGTACTTC.

The chain couples TRBV27 to TRBJ2-1; 9 positions match TRBD2. Germline values: CDR1 MNHEY, CDR2 SMNVEV (reference sequence). V shed 6 bases and J 4 bases; nucleotides not matched to a gene: 7. The length of the CDR3 is 15 residues. CDR3: CASRQGSGGYNEQFF. In DNA form, the CDR3 reads TGTGCCAGCAGGCAAGGTAGCGGGGGTTACAATGAGCAGTTCTTC.

This sequence joins TRBV11-2 and TRBJ1-2; TRBD1 is a possible D gene (6 bases). Germline V lookup: CDR1 SGHAT, CDR2 FQNNGV. Trimming removed 1 base at V and 8 bases at J, with 8 bases between. The CDR3 loop spans 12 amino acids. The CDR3 protein is CASSLGDRGYTF. As DNA, the CDR3 is TGTGCCAGCAGCTTAGGAGACAGGGGCTACACCTTC.

The chain employs TRBV5-1 and TRBJ2-1; D call uncertain. Germline assignment: CDR1 SGHRS and CDR2 YFSETQ. The V gene lost 4 bases and the J gene lost 7 bases, with 9 bases spanning the gap. The CDR3 spans 12 residues. The CDR3: CASSRRENEQFF. Written as DNA, the CDR3 is TGCGCCAGCAGCCGAAGAGAGAATGAGCAGTTCTTC.

The rearrangement uses TRBV7-3 and TRBJ2-2, with D uncertain. The CDR3 consists of 15 residues. With 1 base removed from V and 1 base from J, the gap between germline ends came to 7 bases. From germline, CDR1 is SGHTA and CDR2 FQGTGA. CDR3 amino acids: CASSLRAGNTGELFF. CDR3 sequence (DNA): TGTGCCAGCAGCTTAAGAGCAGGGAACACCGGGGAGCTGTTTTTT. The full variable domain, rest sourced from reference TRBV7-3 and TRBJ2-2, is GAGVSQTPSNKVTEKGKYVELRCDPISGHTALYWYRQSLGQGPEFLIYFQGTGAADDSGLPNDRFFAVRPEGSVSTLKIQRTERGDSAVYLCASSLRAGNTGELFFGEGSRLTVL.

V usage is TRBV7-2 and J usage is TRBJ2-1, with D uncertain. Trimming pared 1 base from V and 6 bases from J, leaving 16 bases between. The CDR3 sequence is 16 residues long. Germline loops: CDR1 SGHTA, CDR2 FQGNSA. The CDR3 nucleotides are TGTGCCAGCAGCTTAGGGCAGGCCCTCCCTCTCAATGAGCAGTTCTTC. Amino acids: CASSLGQALPLNEQFF.

The chain carries TRBV12-3 or TRBV12-4 and TRBJ1-1; D might be TRBD1 (5 bases). The germline V and J ends were trimmed by 5 bases and 6 bases, with 16 bases remaining between them. There are 14 residues in the CDR3. CDR3 sequence: CASSNPGGDPEAFF. In nucleotides, the CDR3 is TGTGCCAGCAGTAACCCGGGGGGAGACCCTGAAGCTTTCTTT.

The genes are TRBV9 and TRBJ1-4, with D unclear. The CDR3 length is 14 residues. CDR1 SGDLS and CDR2 YYNGEE come from the germline V gene. V was clipped by 4 bases and J by 8 bases, with 15 bases between them. In DNA form, the CDR3 reads TGTGCCAGCAGCTCCCGGACGGGCGGAGAAAAACTGTTTTTT. Its translation is CASSSRTGGEKLFF.

The chain is built from TRBV7-8 and TRBJ1-4; 7 bases agree with TRBD1. CDR3 length: 15 residues. V lost 5 bases, J lost 0 bases, and 3 bases stayed unmatched. Germline V gene sequence: CDR1 SGHVS, CDR2 FQNEAQ. This CDR3 reads CASSHGTATNEKLFF. The CDR3 DNA reads TGTGCCAGCAGCCACGGGACAGCAACTAATGAAAAACTGTTTTTT.

The chain couples TRBV9 to TRBJ2-7, with D perhaps TRBD2 (6 bases). V was trimmed by 3 bases and J by 0 bases, leaving 19 bases between them. The germline V gene encodes CDR1 SGDLS and CDR2 YYNGEE. The CDR3 length is 17 residues. CDR3 bases: TGTGCCAGCAGCGGGAGGGTCGGCACGCCGAGCTCCTACGAGCAGTACTTC. It translates to CASSGRVGTPSSYEQYF.

The chain recombines TRBV6-5 with TRBJ1-1; D not resolved. This CDR3 is built from 11 residues. The V end was cut by 4 bases, the J end by 11 bases, with 11 bases between. The V gene's germline CDR1 is MNHEY and CDR2 SVGAGI. This CDR3 reads CASSSPNGAFF. The CDR3 nucleotides read TGTGCCAGCAGTTCCCCCAATGGGGCTTTCTTT.

The rearrangement joins TRBV2 to TRBJ1-1, with D possibly being TRBD1 (5 bases). Trimming removed 3 bases at V and 5 bases at J, with 16 bases between. Per the germline V gene, CDR1 is SNHLY and CDR2 is FYNNEI. The CDR3 sequence is 15 residues long. CDR3 bases: TGTGCCAGCAGTGAGCAGACAGCGGTGTGGACTGAAGCTTTCTTT. It specifies CASSEQTAVWTEAFF.

This chain joins TRBV4-1 and TRBJ2-3, with TRBD2 identical over 7 bases. There are 15 residues in the CDR3. V lost 4 bases and J lost 4; bases outside the gene matches: 8. Germline V gene data show CDR1 as MGHRA and CDR2 as YSYEKL. CDR3 nucleotide sequence: TGCGCCAGCAGCCCCAGCGGGGTTGTCCCAGATACGCAGTATTTT. Translating gives CASSPSGVVPDTQYF.

The chain uses TRBV20-1 and TRBJ2-2; D is perhaps TRBD1 (6 bases). The germline CDR1 and CDR2 sequences are DFQATT and SNEGSKA (reference sequence). The CDR3 length is 14 residues. Deletions cut 7 bases from V and 3 bases from J, with 15 bases between. The CDR3 DNA follows: TGCAGTGAACACCGGGACATTTACACCGGGGAGCTGTTTTTT. The encoded protein is CSEHRDIYTGELFF.

The chain carries TRBV3-1 and TRBJ2-1; D unclear. Germline CDR1 reads LGHDT; CDR2 reads YNNKEL (reference sequence). The ends were cut back, 4 bases at V and 4 bases at J, with 5 bases in the middle. This CDR3 is 12 amino acids long. For the CDR3, the DNA is TGTGCCAGCAGCCCTAAGTACAATGAGCAGTTCTTC. Translating gives CASSPKYNEQFF.

The chain employs TRBV24-1 and TRBJ1-2; 7 bases are a match to TRBD1. Germline CDR1 and CDR2: KGHDR and SFDVKD. Losses at the gene ends were 5 bases for V and 7 bases for J; bases not matched to a gene: 6. The length of the CDR3 is 13 residues. The CDR3 reads CATSGRQGGGYTF. In DNA, the CDR3 is TGTGCCACCAGTGGACGACAGGGCGGTGGCTACACCTTC.

The CDR3 DNA follows: TGCGCCAGCAGCTTGCAACCGACAGGGTCTTTGGAGACCCAGTACTTC. Its translation: CASSLQPTGSLETQYF. The V and J genes are TRBV5-1 and TRBJ2-5; 7 bases match TRBD1. Germline-derived CDR1 and CDR2 are SGHRS and YFSETQ. The CDR3 totals 16 residues. V gave up 1 base and J gave up 5 bases; unmatched junction bases: 11.

In this sample, this clonotype turned up once. The chain carries TRBV11-2 and TRBJ1-1; D is possibly TRBD1 (5 bases). CDR1 is SGHAT, CDR2 FQNNGV, per germline. Trimming stripped 5 bases from V and 7 bases from J, with 17 bases between. The CDR3 is 14 amino acids. DNA of the CDR3: TGTGCCAGCAGCGCCCGCTCCATGGGGGTTGAAGCTTTCTTT. Its protein product is CASSARSMGVEAFF.

CDR3 DNA sequence: TGTGCCAGCAGCTTAACTAGCGGCCTTGACGGGGGGACCCAGTACTTC. Its protein product is CASSLTSGLDGGTQYF. V usage is TRBV7-9 and J usage is TRBJ2-5, with 8 positions matching TRBD2. The CDR3 spans 16 residues. Trimming removed 2 bases from V and 7 bases from J; junction bases left unmatched: 12. Germline-derived CDR1 and CDR2 are SEHNR and FQNEAQ (reference sequence). Filled out from reference TRBV7-9 and TRBJ2-5, the complete variable domain reads DTGVSQNPRHKITKRGQNVTFRCDPISEHNRLYWYRQTLGQGPEFLTYFQNEAQLEKSRLLSDRFSAERPKGSFSTLEIQRTEQGDSAMYLCASSLTSGLDGGTQYFGPGTRLLVL.

This clonotype was recorded once. The chain combines TRBV20-1 with TRBJ2-1; TRBD2 agrees at 10 bases. This CDR3 comprises 14 residues. Germline CDR1 and CDR2: DFQATT and SNEGSKA (reference sequence). After removal of 6 bases from V and 8 bases from J, the junction contained 10 bases not matched to a gene. Here the CDR3 reads CSAMIAGGRDEQFF. The CDR3, as DNA: TGCAGTGCCATGATAGCGGGGGGTAGGGATGAGCAGTTCTTC.